Presented here are 30 T cell receptor beta chains from one specimen sequenced in a study of blood T cell repertoires in COVID-19. TCRdb's copy holds only in-frame clones and misses some; the assay was immunoSEQ multiplex PCR. Among about 220,000 clones listed, 82% were seen once. Sequenced: PBMCs or T cells enriched from blood (not recorded which). These receptors were taken from a woman aged 55 to 70 who had recovered from COVID-19.

The rearrangement links TRBV7-3 to TRBJ2-7, with D possibly TRBD1 on 6 matching bases. V lost 5 bases, J lost 6 bases, and 14 bases lay in between. The CDR3 is 13 residues long. CDR1 SGHTA and CDR2 FQGTGA come from the germline V gene. DNA for the CDR3: TGTGCCAGCAGCACGGGACACGGCGGCGAGCAGTACTTC. This translates into CASSTGHGGEQYF.

This clone showed up just once. This chain uses TRBV27 with TRBJ1-1; 9 bases match TRBD1. Trimming removed 3 bases from V and 8 bases from J; junction bases left unmatched: 16. The CDR3 has 17 amino acids. Germline V lookup: CDR1 MNHEY, CDR2 SMNVEV (reference sequence). CDR3 loop: CASSLAGATDRGREAFF. CDR3 nucleotide sequence: TGTGCCAGCAGTTTGGCCGGGGCCACGGACAGGGGAAGGGAAGCTTTCTTT.

The gene calls are TRBV7-2 and TRBJ2-3; 8 bases are shared with TRBD1. The CDR3 has 14 amino acids. The trim removed 3 bases at V and 5 bases at J, leaving 4 bases unmatched. The V gene's germline CDR1 is SGHTA and CDR2 FQGNSA. CDR3 amino acids: CASSLTGVGDTQYF. The CDR3 nucleotides read TGTGCCAGCAGCTTGACAGGGGTGGGAGATACGCAGTATTTT.

The chain is built from TRBV18 and TRBJ2-3; a weak D match, TRBD2 (6 bases). The germline V and J ends were trimmed by 0 bases and 3 bases, with 13 bases remaining between them. This CDR3 spans 16 amino acids. Germline assignment: CDR1 KGHSH and CDR2 LQKENI. The CDR3 DNA follows: TGTGCCAGCTCACCACCTATGGATGCGGGAACAGATACGCAGTATTTT. It specifies CASSPPMDAGTDTQYF. The full variable domain, its missing parts supplied by reference TRBV18 and TRBJ2-3, is NAGVMQNPRHLVRRRGQEARLRCSPMKGHSHVYWYRQLPEEGLKFMVYLQKENIIDESGMPKERFSAEFPKEGPSILRIQQVVRGDSAAYFCASSPPMDAGTDTQYFGPGTRLTVL.

This chain uses TRBV15 with TRBJ2-6; 8 bases align to TRBD1. Trimming at V came to 9 bases and at J to 0 bases, leaving 19 bases not matched to a gene. The germline V gene has CDR1 LNHNV and CDR2 YYDKDF (reference sequence). This CDR3 region has 20 residues. The CDR3 region has the DNA TGTGCCACTACAGAGAGGGGGACCGGGACAGGTCTCTCTGGGGCCAACGTCCTGACTTTC. The encoded protein is CATTERGTGTGLSGANVLTF.

The gene calls are TRBV18 and TRBJ2-2, with TRBD2 as a possible D gene (5 bases). Germline V gene data show CDR1 as KGHSH and CDR2 as LQKENI. CDR3 length: 15 amino acids. V shed 3 bases and J shed 7 bases, with 15 bases lying between them. The CDR3 loop reads CASSPGSGRHGELFF. Here the CDR3 DNA reads TGTGCCAGCTCACCGGGCAGCGGAAGGCACGGGGAGCTGTTTTTT.

The chain carries TRBV5-1 and TRBJ2-1; TRBD2 matches 13 bases. Germline CDR1 reads SGHRS; CDR2 reads YFSETQ. CDR3 length: 16 amino acids. Trimming at V came to 0 bases and at J to 10 bases, leaving 7 bases not matched to a gene. The CDR3 DNA follows: TGCGCCAGCAGCTTGGTTACTAGCGGGGGGGCACGGGAGCAGTTCTTC. It codes for CASSLVTSGGAREQFF.

This clone has just one count. The rearrangement uses TRBV5-1 and TRBJ2-2; the match to TRBD2 covers 12 bases. The CDR3 has 14 residues. Looked up from germline, CDR1 is SGHRS and CDR2 is YFSETQ. The V segment lost 7 bases and the J segment 2 bases; nucleotides outside the gene matches: 0. CDR3 nucleotide sequence: TGCGCCAGCGGACTAGCGGGAAACACCGGGGAGCTGTTTTTT. Its protein is CASGLAGNTGELFF.

In this sample, this clone turned up once. The chain couples TRBV3-1 (or the pseudogene TRBV3-2) to TRBJ2-7; 9 positions agree with TRBD2. This CDR3 has 18 residues. After removal of 0 bases from V and 2 bases from J, the junction contained 11 bases not matched to a gene. Germline CDR1 is LGHDT and CDR2 is YNNKEL (reference sequence). CDR3 amino acids: CASSQDPRVKRGAYEQYF. CDR3 coding DNA: TGTGCCAGCAGCCAAGATCCCCGGGTTAAGCGGGGGGCCTACGAGCAGTACTTC.

The gene calls are TRBV5-4 and TRBJ2-3, with TRBD2 matching 9 bases. The J segment lost 12 bases and the V segment lost 0 bases, leaving 8 bases of the junction unmatched. CDR3 size: 14 residues. The germline CDR1 and CDR2 sequences are SGHNT and YYREEE (reference sequence). The CDR3 DNA reads as TGTGCCAGCAGCTTGGCCCAAGCGGGGGGCGCTCAGTATTTT. This translates into CASSLAQAGGAQYF.

This clone was recorded once. The genes are TRBV2 and TRBJ1-2; D gene unclear. The CDR3 contains 14 residues. V was pared by 2 bases and J by 4 bases, with 11 bases between. CDR1 is SNHLY and CDR2 is FYNNEI in the germline V gene. The CDR3 loop is CASSEREGGYGYTF. The CDR3 DNA sequence: TGTGCCAGCAGTGAACGCGAGGGTGGCTATGGCTACACCTTC.

This rearrangement joins TRBV6-2 or TRBV6-3 to TRBJ2-7, with TRBD1 identical over 11 bases. Germline V lookup: CDR1 MNHEY, CDR2 SVGEGT. The trim removed 6 bases at V and 2 bases at J, leaving 3 bases unmatched. This CDR3 region has 14 residues. The CDR3 sequence is CASSSGQGAYEQYF. The CDR3 DNA follows: TGTGCCAGCAGCTCGGGACAGGGGGCCTACGAGCAGTACTTC.

The chain is built from TRBV13 and TRBJ2-7; 9 bases are a match to TRBD1. V trimming: 6 bases; J trimming: 7 bases; junction bases outside the gene matches: 13. The germline V gene encodes CDR1 PRHDT and CDR2 FYEKMQ (reference sequence). CDR3 size: 15 residues. Written as DNA, the CDR3 is TGTGCCAGCAGTCTGGGCACAGGGGGCGCGGGTGAGCAGTACTTC. It yields the protein CASSLGTGGAGEQYF.

The J gene is TRBJ2-7, the V gene TRBV7-2; the match to TRBD2 covers 7 bases. Germline assignment: CDR1 SGHTA and CDR2 FQGNSA. With 5 bases clipped from V and 4 bases from J, the junction kept 8 bases outside the gene matches. The CDR3 loop spans 14 amino acids. CDR3 nucleotides: TGTGCCAGCAGCCCCGGGGGGTTGGGATACGAGCAGTACTTC. Residues: CASSPGGLGYEQYF.

This clone appeared a single time. V gene TRBV19 combines with J gene TRBJ2-7; 8 positions match TRBD1. The CDR3 is 14 residues long. Germline lookup yields CDR1 LNHDA and CDR2 SQIVND (reference sequence). V lost 2 bases and J lost 3; bases outside the gene matches: 3. This CDR3 is CASSIQGAHYEQYF. CDR3 sequence (DNA): TGTGCCAGTAGTATACAGGGGGCCCACTACGAGCAGTACTTC.

This clone was recorded once. V and J are TRBV27 and TRBJ2-5, with a possible D match to TRBD1 (6 bases). The V and J ends lost 0 bases and 5 bases respectively, with 13 bases between them. Per the germline V gene, CDR1 is MNHEY and CDR2 is SMNVEV (reference sequence). This CDR3 comprises 15 residues. The CDR3 nucleotides read TGTGCCAGCAGTTTATCGGCAGGGGCGTATGAGACCCAGTACTTC. Protein product: CASSLSAGAYETQYF.

The chain employs TRBV6-6 and TRBJ1-4, with D unclear. V lost 2 bases and J 7 bases, leaving 14 bases between the germline ends. Germline CDR1 MNHNY, CDR2 SVGAGI (reference sequence). There are 15 residues in the CDR3. The CDR3: CASSYGEGEGEKLFF. The CDR3 region has the DNA TGTGCCAGCAGTTACGGGGAGGGTGAGGGTGAAAAACTGTTTTTT.

The chain employs TRBV6-5 and TRBJ1-2; D perhaps matches TRBD1 (6 bases). Germline CDR1 is MNHEY and CDR2 is SVGAGI. V lost 5 bases and J lost 0, with 10 bases in between. The CDR3 length is 14 residues. CDR3 residues: CASSRSGANYGYTF. The DNA of the CDR3 is TGTGCCAGCAGTAGGTCAGGGGCTAACTATGGCTACACCTTC.

This clone was counted once. The chain's CDR3 is CASSVAGGVEAFF. CDR3 DNA: TGTGCCAGCAGCGTAGCCGGGGGAGTTGAAGCTTTCTTT. The gene calls are TRBV9 and TRBJ1-1; TRBD1 might be the D (5 bases). CDR1 and CDR2 (germline): SGDLS, YYNGEE. The V end was cut by 0 bases, the J end by 7 bases, with 10 bases between. This CDR3 contains 13 residues.

The rearrangement links TRBV9 to TRBJ2-2, with D perhaps TRBD2 (6 bases). This CDR3 has 15 residues. The V gene's germline CDR1 is SGDLS and CDR2 YYNGEE. Trimming left V 0 bases short and J 4 bases short, with 10 bases between. The CDR3 DNA sequence: TGTGCCAGCAGCGTAGACGGGGGAGGCACCGGGGAGCTGTTTTTT. Protein product: CASSVDGGGTGELFF.

As concerns this clone: Compared with germline, one end of the junction differs, possibly owing to a read error. The chain joins TRBV10-3 to TRBJ2-5, with D perhaps TRBD1 (5 bases). This CDR3 has 13 residues. Germline V gene lookup returns CDR1 ENHRY and CDR2 SYGVKD. The CDR3 nucleotides are TGTGCCATCAGATCAGGGATTCAAGAGTCCCAGTACTTC. It yields the protein CAIRSGIQESQYF.

The J gene is TRBJ1-2, the V gene TRBV4-3; D perhaps matches TRBD1 (6 bases). CDR1 is LGHNA and CDR2 is YSLEER in the germline V gene. Trimming pared 0 bases from V and 4 bases from J, leaving 18 bases between. This CDR3 is 17 amino acids long. The CDR3 is CASSQEAALQGGYGYTF. CDR3 DNA sequence: TGCGCCAGCAGCCAAGAGGCGGCCTTACAGGGTGGCTATGGCTACACCTTC.

DNA for the CDR3: TGCGCCAGCAGCTCCGGGACAGGTCAAGAGACCCAGTACTTC. This codes for CASSSGTGQETQYF. The genes are TRBV5-1 and TRBJ2-5; 8 bases agree with TRBD1. From germline, CDR1 is SGHRS and CDR2 YFSETQ. CDR3 size: 14 residues. V lost 3 bases to trimming and J lost 2 bases; unmatched junction nucleotides: 3.

The rearrangement uses TRBV7-2 and TRBJ2-7, with 8 bases aligning to TRBD1. V dropped 3 bases and J dropped 0; count of bases not matched to a gene: 4. The CDR3 runs to 15 residues. Germline lookup yields CDR1 SGHTA and CDR2 FQGNSA. CDR3 coding DNA: TGTGCCAGCAGCTTTACAGGGGGGAGCTCCTACGAGCAGTACTTC. This translates into CASSFTGGSSYEQYF.

The chain links TRBV5-5 to TRBJ2-7; TRBD1 is a possible D gene (5 bases). Germline CDR1 and CDR2: SGHKS and YYEKEE (reference sequence). This CDR3 contains 17 residues. V lost 3 bases and J 5 bases, leaving 24 bases between the germline ends. The CDR3 DNA reads TGTGCCAGCAGCTCACTAAAATTAACAGGCGCCACCGACGAGCAGTACTTC. Translated, it gives CASSSLKLTGATDEQYF. Full variable domain (missing parts from reference TRBV5-5 and TRBJ2-7): DAGVTQSPTHLIKTRGQQVTLRCSPISGHKSVSWYQQVLGQGPQFIFQYYEKEERGRGNFPDRFSARQFPNYSSELNVNALLLGDSALYLCASSSLKLTGATDEQYFGPGTRLTVT.

A few counts support this clone. This rearrangement joins TRBV5-4 to TRBJ2-2; D may be TRBD1 (6 bases). The CDR3 contains 17 residues. Per germline, CDR1 SGHNT and CDR2 YYREEE (reference sequence). V dropped 0 bases and J dropped 6 bases, with 18 bases sitting between them. The CDR3, as DNA: TGTGCCAGCAGCTTGGATTTAGGGCAGGGGTCGGCCGGGGAGCTGTTTTTT. Its protein is CASSLDLGQGSAGELFF.

The rearrangement uses TRBV19 and TRBJ2-7; 7 nucleotides agree with TRBD1. The CDR3 runs to 12 residues. The J segment lost 7 bases and the V segment lost 5 bases, leaving 5 bases of the junction unmatched. Germline CDR1 is LNHDA and CDR2 is SQIVND (reference sequence). The CDR3 region is CASSPWTGEQYF. CDR3 DNA sequence: TGTGCCAGTAGTCCTTGGACAGGTGAGCAGTACTTC.

V usage is TRBV9 and J usage is TRBJ2-3, with 7 bases lining up with TRBD1. The CDR3 covers 17 residues. The germline V gene encodes CDR1 SGDLS and CDR2 YYNGEE. Unmatched junction bases numbered 11, after V lost 3 bases and J lost 1 base. CDR3 protein: CASSAHRGPKGTDTQYF. The CDR3 region has the DNA TGTGCCAGCAGCGCGCACAGGGGCCCCAAGGGCACAGATACGCAGTATTTT. Filled out from reference TRBV9 and TRBJ2-3, the complete variable domain reads DSGVTQTPKHLITATGQRVTLRCSPRSGDLSVYWYQQSLDQGLQFLIQYYNGEERAKGNILERFSAQQFPDLHSELNLSSLELGDSALYFCASSAHRGPKGTDTQYFGPGTRLTVL.

This sequence joins TRBV3-1 (or the pseudogene TRBV3-2) and TRBJ2-3; TRBD2 aligns across 14 bases. V lost 4 bases, J lost 0 bases, and 6 bases stayed unmatched. The CDR3 is 18 amino acids. The germline V gene encodes CDR1 LGHDT and CDR2 YNNKEL (reference sequence). CDR3 bases: TGTGCCAGCAGCCCCCGACTAGCGGGGGGGCTGAGCACAGATACGCAGTATTTT. Translation: CASSPRLAGGLSTDTQYF.

This chain links TRBV5-4 with TRBJ1-6, with D possibly matching TRBD1 (5 bases). V was pared by 0 bases and J by 9 bases, with 13 bases between. Germline V gene data show CDR1 as SGHNT and CDR2 as YYREEE (reference sequence). This CDR3 is built from 15 residues. The chain's CDR3 is CASSLDRSIGSPLHF. The CDR3 bases are TGTGCCAGCAGCTTGGACAGGAGCATTGGTTCACCCCTCCACTTT.